This T cell receptor beta chain was documented in a study of blood T cell repertoires in COVID-19. For the study at large: Some COVID-19 samples were acute and others convalescent; all came from the United States, Italy and Spain. Sample material is recorded as cDNA or gDNA derived from T cells, B-cell-depleted T cells, or PBMCs.

The CDR3 is 15 residues long. Germline CDR1 reads LNHDA; CDR2 reads SQIVND (reference sequence). V lost 6 bases, J lost 1 base, and 13 bases lay in between. In the authors' methods: Reference gene primer amplification in the assay estimated nucleated cell counts. Here immunoSEQ multiplex PCR was the method, and the copy in TCRdb shows in-frame clones only, minus some. D and trimming were read from the DNA, whereas the V and J calls and clone size are those reported in that table. Altogether 180,000 or so clones are present, around 87% being singletons, with the ten largest covering about 2.7%. The rearrangement links TRBV19 to TRBJ1-5, with D maybe TRBD1 (5 bases). Sequencing was carried out using peripheral blood. The receptor comes from a man between 35 and 55 years old with active or convalescent COVID-19. The CDR3, as DNA: TGTGCCAGTAGGATGACGGGGGGAAGCAATCAGCCCCAGCATTTT. Its protein product is CASRMTGGSNQPQHF.